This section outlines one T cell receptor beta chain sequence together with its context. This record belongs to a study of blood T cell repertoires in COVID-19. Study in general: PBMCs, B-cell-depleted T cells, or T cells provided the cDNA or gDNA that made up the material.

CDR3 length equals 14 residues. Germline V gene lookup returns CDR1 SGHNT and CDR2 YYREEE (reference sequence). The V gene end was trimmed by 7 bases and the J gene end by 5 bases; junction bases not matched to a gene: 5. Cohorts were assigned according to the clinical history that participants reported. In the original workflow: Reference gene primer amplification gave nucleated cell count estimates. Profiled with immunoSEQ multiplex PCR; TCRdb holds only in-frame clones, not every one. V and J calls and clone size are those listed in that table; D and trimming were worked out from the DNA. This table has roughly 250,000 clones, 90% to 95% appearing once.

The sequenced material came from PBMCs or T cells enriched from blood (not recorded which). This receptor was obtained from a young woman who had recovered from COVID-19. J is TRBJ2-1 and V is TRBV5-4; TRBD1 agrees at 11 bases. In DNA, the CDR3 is TGTGCCAGCGCCGGACAGGGGGCTCACAATGAGCAGTTCTTC. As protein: CASAGQGAHNEQFF.